This T cell receptor beta chain originates from a study of STAT5B mutations in CD4+ large granular lymphocyte leukemia. Whole-study findings and limits: Higher CD4+ than CD8+ T-LGLL clonality might reflect small sample size. Compared with healthy controls (2/35), patient top clones favored TRBV06 (8/27). Patient CD4-sorted repertoires stayed more clonal than healthy ones after leukemic-clone removal.

Source study methods: A productive frequency of 2.59 x 10-5 was the lowest detectable. Method: immunoSEQ multiplex PCR; TCRdb's copy keeps in-frame clones and lacks some. V and J calls and clone size are as listed in that table; D and trimming were resolved from the DNA. This sample has about 30,000 clones, with approximately 79% found just once. This CDR3 contains 17 residues. V lost 3 bases to trimming and J lost 8 bases, with 23 bases between them. Germline loops: CDR1 SGHKS, CDR2 YYEKEE (reference sequence). Points on this clone: Its cognate antigen is unknown.

The J gene is TRBJ1-4, the V gene TRBV5-5; weak D call: TRBD1 (5 bases). The sequenced sample was CD4+ T cells from blood buffy coats. The receptor was isolated from a human donor in good health. The CDR3 protein is CASSSGIVAGPREKLFF. In DNA, the CDR3 is TGTGCCAGCAGCTCGGGGATAGTGGCAGGGCCGAGGGAAAAACTGTTTTTT. The full variable domain, its missing parts supplied by reference TRBV5-5 and TRBJ1-4, is DAGVTQSPTHLIKTRGQQVTLRCSPISGHKSVSWYQQVLGQGPQFIFQYYEKEERGRGNFPDRFSARQFPNYSSELNVNALLLGDSALYLCASSSGIVAGPREKLFFGSGTQLSVL.